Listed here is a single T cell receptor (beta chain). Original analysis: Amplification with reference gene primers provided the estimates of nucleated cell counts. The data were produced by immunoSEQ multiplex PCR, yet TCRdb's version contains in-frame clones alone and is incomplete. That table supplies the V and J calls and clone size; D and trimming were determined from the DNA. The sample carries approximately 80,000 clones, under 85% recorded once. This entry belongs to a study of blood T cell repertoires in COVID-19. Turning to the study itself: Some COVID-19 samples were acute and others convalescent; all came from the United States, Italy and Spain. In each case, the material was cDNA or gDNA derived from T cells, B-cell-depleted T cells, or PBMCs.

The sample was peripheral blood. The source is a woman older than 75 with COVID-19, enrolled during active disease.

DNA for the CDR3: TGTGCCAGCAGTTTGGCAGGGGGGCAGCCCCAGCATTTT. It specifies CASSLAGGQPQHF. V gene TRBV12-3 or TRBV12-4 combines with J gene TRBJ1-5; 7 nucleotides match TRBD1. J gave up 7 bases and V 3 bases, and 3 bases lay outside the gene matches. The CDR3 has 13 residues.